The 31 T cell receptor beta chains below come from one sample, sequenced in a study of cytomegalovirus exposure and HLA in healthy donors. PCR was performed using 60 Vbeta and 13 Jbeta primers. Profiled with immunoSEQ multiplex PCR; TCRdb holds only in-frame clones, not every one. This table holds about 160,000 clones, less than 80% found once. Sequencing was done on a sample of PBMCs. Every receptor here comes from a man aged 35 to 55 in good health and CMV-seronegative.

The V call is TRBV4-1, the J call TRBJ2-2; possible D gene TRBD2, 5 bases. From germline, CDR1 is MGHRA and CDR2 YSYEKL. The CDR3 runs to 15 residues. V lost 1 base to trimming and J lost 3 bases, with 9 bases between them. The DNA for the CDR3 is TGCGCCAGCAGCCAAGGACCCGGGGACACCGGGGAGCTGTTTTTT. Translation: CASSQGPGDTGELFF.

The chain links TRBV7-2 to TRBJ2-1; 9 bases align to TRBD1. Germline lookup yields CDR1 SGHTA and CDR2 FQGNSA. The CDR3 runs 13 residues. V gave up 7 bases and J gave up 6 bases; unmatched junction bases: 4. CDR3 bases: TGTGCCAGCACCGGGGACAGGGCCAATGAGCAGTTCTTC. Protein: CASTGDRANEQFF.

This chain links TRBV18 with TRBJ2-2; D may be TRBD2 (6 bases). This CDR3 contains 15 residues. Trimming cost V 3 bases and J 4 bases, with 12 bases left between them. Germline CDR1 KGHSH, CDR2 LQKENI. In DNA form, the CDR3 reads TGTGCCAGCTCACCTTACGGGGGTTCCACCGGGGAGCTGTTTTTT. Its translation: CASSPYGGSTGELFF.

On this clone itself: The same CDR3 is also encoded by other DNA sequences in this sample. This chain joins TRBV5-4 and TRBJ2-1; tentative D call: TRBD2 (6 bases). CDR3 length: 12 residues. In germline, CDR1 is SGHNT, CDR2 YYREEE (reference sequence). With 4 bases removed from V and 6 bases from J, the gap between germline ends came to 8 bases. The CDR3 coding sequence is TGTGCCAGCAGCCTGGGAGGCAATGAGCAGTTCTTC. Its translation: CASSLGGNEQFF.

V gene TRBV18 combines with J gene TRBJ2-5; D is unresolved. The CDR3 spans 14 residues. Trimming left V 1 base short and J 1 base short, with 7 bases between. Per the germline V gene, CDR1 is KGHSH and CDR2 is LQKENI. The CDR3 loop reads CASSPLAAQETQYF. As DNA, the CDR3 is TGTGCCAGCTCACCACTCGCGGCCCAAGAGACCCAGTACTTC.

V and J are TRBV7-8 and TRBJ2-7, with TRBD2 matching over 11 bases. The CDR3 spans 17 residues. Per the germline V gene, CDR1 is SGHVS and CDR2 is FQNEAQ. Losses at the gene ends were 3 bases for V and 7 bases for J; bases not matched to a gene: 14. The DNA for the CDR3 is TGTGCCAGCAGCTTGCCCCCAAATAGCGGGGGGGCGTTTGAGCAGTACTTC. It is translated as CASSLPPNSGGAFEQYF.

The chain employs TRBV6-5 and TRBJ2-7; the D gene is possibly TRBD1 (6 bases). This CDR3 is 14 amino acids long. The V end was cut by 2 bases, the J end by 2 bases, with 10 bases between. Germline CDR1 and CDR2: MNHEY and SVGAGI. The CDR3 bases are TGTGCCAGCAGTTACCGGGGACAAACCTACGAGCAGTACTTC. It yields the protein CASSYRGQTYEQYF.

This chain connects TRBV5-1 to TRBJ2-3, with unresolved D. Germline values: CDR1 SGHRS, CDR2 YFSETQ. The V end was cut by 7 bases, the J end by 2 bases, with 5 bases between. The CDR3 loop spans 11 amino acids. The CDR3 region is CASANTDTQYF. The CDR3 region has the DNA TGCGCCAGCGCGAACACAGATACGCAGTATTTT.

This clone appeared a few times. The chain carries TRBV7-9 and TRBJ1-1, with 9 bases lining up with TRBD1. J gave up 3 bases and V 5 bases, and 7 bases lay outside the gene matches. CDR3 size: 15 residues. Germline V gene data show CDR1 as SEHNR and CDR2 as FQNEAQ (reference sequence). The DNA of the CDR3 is TGTGCCAGCAGCCCACAGGGGGCGGTGGACACTGAAGCTTTCTTT. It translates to CASSPQGAVDTEAFF.

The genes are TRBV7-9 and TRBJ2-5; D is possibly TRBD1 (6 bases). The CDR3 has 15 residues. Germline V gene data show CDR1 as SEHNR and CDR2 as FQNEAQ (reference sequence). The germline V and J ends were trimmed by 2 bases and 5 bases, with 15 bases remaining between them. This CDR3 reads CASSLYRDVLETQYF. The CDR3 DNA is TGTGCCAGCAGCTTATACAGGGATGTGCTCGAGACCCAGTACTTC.

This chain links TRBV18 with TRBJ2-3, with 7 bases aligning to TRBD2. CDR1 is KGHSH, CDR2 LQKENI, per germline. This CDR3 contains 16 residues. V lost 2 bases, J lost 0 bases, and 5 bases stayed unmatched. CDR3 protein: CASSPFASGSTDTQYF. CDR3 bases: TGTGCCAGCTCACCATTTGCTAGCGGCAGCACAGATACGCAGTATTTT.

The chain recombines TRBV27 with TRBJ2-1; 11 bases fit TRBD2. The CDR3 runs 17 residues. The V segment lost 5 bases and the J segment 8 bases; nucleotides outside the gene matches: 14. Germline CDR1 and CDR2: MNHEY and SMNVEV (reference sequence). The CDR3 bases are TGTGCCAGCAGTCCCATAGGAGCTAGCGGGGGGTGGGATGAGCAGTTCTTC. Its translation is CASSPIGASGGWDEQFF.

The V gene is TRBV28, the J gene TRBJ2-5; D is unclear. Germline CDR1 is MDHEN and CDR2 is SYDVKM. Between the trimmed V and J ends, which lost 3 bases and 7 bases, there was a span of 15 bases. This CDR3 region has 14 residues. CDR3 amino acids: CASSFQQRPRTQYF. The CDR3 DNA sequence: TGTGCCAGCAGTTTTCAGCAGCGCCCACGGACCCAGTACTTC.

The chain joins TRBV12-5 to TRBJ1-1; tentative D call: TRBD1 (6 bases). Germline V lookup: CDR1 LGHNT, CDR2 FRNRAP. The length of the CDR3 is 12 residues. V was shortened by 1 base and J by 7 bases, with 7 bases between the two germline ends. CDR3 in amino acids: CASGLEDSEAFF. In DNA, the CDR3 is TGTGCTAGTGGTTTGGAGGACAGTGAAGCTTTCTTT. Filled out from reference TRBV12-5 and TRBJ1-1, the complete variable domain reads DARVTQTPRHKVTEMGQEVTMRCQPILGHNTVFWYRQTMMQGLELLAYFRNRAPLDDSGMPKDRFSAEMPDATLATLKIQPSEPRDSAVYFCASGLEDSEAFFGQGTRLTVV.

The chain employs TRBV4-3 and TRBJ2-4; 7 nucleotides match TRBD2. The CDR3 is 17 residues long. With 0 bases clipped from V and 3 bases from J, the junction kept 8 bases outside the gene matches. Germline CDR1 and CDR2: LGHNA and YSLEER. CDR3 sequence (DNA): TGCGCCAGCAGCCAAGACATGAGCGGGGTGATCAAAAACATTCAGTACTTC. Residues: CASSQDMSGVIKNIQYF.

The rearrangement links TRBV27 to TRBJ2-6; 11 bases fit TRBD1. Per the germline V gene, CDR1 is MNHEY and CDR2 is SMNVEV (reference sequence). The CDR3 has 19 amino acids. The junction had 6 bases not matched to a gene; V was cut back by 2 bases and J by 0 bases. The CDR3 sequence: CASSLRGTGGHSGANVLTF. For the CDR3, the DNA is TGTGCCAGCAGTTTAAGGGGGACAGGGGGGCACTCTGGGGCCAACGTCCTGACTTTC.

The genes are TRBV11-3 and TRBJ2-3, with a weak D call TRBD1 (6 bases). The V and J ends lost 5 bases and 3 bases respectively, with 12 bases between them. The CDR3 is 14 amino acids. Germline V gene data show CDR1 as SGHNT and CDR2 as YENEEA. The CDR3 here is CASSHRTETDTQYF. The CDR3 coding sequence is TGTGCCAGCAGCCATAGGACAGAGACAGATACGCAGTATTTT.

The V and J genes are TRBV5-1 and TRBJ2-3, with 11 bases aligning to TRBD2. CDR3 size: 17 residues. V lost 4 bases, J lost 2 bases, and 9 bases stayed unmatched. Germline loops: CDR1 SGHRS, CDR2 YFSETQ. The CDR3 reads CASSPRLAGGLTDTQYF. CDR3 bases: TGCGCCAGCAGCCCCCGGTTAGCGGGGGGGCTCACAGATACGCAGTATTTT. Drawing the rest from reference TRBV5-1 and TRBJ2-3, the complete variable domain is KAGVTQTPRYLIKTRGQQVTLSCSPISGHRSVSWYQQTPGQGLQFLFEYFSETQRNKGNFPGRFSGRQFSNSRSEMNVSTLELGDSALYLCASSPRLAGGLTDTQYFGPGTRLTVL.

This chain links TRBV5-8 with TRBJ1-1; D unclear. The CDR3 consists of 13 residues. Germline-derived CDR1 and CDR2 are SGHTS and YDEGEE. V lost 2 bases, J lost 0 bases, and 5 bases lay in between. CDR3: CASSFSVNTEAFF. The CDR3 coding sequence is TGTGCCAGCAGCTTTTCGGTGAACACTGAAGCTTTCTTT. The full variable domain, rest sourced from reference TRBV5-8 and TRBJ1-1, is EAGVTQSPTHLIKTRGQQATLRCSPISGHTSVYWYQQALGLGLQFLLWYDEGEERNRGNFPPRFSGRQFPNYSSELNVNALELEDSALYLCASSFSVNTEAFFGQGTRLTVV.

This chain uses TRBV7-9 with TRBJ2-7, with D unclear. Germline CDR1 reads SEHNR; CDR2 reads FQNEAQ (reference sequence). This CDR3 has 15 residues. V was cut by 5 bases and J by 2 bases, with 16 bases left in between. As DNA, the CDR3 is TGTGCCAGCAGCCGAGAAAGATACGAAGCCTACGAGCAGTACTTC. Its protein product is CASSRERYEAYEQYF.

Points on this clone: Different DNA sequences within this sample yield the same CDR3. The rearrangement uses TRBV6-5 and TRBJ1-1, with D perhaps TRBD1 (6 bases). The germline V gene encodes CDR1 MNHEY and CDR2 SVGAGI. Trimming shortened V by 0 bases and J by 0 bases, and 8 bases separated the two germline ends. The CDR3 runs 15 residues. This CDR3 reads CASSYSTGLNTEAFF. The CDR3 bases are TGTGCCAGCAGTTACTCGACAGGCCTGAACACTGAAGCTTTCTTT.

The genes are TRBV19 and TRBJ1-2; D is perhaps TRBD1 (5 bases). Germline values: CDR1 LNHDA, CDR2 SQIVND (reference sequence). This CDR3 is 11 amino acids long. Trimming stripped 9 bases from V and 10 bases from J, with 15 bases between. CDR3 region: CASNRAGPYTF. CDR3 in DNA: TGTGCCAGCAATCGTGCGGGGCCCTACACCTTC.

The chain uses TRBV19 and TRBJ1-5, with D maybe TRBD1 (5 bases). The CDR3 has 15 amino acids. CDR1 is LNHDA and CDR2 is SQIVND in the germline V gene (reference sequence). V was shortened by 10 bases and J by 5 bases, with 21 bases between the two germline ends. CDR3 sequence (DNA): TGTGCCATAGGAGGGACGGACCGAGCTGATCAGCCCCAGCATTTT. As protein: CAIGGTDRADQPQHF.

CDR3: CATSWDTAYEQYF. DNA of the CDR3: TGTGCCACCTCATGGGACACCGCCTACGAGCAGTACTTC. The V call is TRBV28, the J call TRBJ2-7, with D perhaps matching TRBD1 (6 bases). The CDR3 loop spans 13 amino acids. The germline V and J ends were trimmed by 10 bases and 2 bases, with 15 bases remaining between them. Per germline, CDR1 MDHEN and CDR2 SYDVKM.

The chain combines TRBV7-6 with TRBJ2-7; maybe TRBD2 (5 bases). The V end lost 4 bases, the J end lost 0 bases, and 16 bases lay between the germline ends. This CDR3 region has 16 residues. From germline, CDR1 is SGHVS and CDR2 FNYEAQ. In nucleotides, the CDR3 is TGTGCCAGCAGCTCGAGGCTATCGGGGAACTCCTACGAGCAGTACTTC. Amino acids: CASSSRLSGNSYEQYF.

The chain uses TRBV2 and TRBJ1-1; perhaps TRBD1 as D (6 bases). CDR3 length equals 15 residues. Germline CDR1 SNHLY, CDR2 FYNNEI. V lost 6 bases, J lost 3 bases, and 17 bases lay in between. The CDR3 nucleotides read TGTGCCAGCAGGGACCTACAGGGCGAGCACACTGAAGCTTTCTTT. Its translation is CASRDLQGEHTEAFF. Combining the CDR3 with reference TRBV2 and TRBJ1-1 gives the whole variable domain EPEVTQTPSHQVTQMGQEVILRCVPISNHLYFYWYRQILGQKVEFLVSFYNNEISEKSEIFDDQFSVERPDGSNFTLKIRSTKLEDSAMYFCASRDLQGEHTEAFFGQGTRLTVV.

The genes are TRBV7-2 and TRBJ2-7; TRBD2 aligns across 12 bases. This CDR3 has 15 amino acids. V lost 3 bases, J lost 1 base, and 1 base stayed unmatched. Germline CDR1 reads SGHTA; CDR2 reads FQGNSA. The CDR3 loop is CASSFGTSGSYEQYF. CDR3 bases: TGTGCCAGCAGCTTCGGGACTAGCGGGTCCTACGAGCAGTACTTC.

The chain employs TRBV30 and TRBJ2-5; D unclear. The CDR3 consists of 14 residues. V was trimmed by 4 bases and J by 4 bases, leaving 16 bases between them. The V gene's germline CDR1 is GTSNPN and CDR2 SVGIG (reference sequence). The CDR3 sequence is CAWTRGNPGETQYF. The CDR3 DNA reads TGTGCCTGGACCCGCGGAAACCCCGGAGAGACCCAGTACTTC.

The CDR3: CASTDRDLGEQYF. The CDR3 DNA reads as TGTGCCAGCACCGACAGGGATTTGGGAGAGCAGTACTTC. The chain uses TRBV25-1 and TRBJ2-7; 7 bases map to TRBD1. Germline CDR1 and CDR2: MGHDK and SYGVNS. The CDR3 spans 13 residues. The V gene end was trimmed by 7 bases and the J gene end by 7 bases; junction bases not matched to a gene: 10.

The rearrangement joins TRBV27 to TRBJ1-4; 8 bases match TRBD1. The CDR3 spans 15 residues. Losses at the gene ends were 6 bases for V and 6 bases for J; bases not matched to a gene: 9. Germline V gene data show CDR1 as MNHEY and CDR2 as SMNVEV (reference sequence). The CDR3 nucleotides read TGTGCCAGCAGGGGCAGGGGGCTGGGGGATGAAAAACTGTTTTTT. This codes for CASRGRGLGDEKLFF. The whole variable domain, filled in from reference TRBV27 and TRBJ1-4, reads EAQVTQNPRYLITVTGKKLTVTCSQNMNHEYMSWYRQDPGLGLRQIYYSMNVEVTDKGDVPEGYKVSRKEKRNFPLILESPSPNQTSLYFCASRGRGLGDEKLFFGSGTQLSVL.

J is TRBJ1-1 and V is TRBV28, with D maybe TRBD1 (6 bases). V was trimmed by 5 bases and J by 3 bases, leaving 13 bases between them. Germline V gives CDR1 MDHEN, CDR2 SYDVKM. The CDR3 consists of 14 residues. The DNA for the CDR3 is TGTGCCAGCAGTGCAACAGGGTGGCACACTGAAGCTTTCTTT. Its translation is CASSATGWHTEAFF.